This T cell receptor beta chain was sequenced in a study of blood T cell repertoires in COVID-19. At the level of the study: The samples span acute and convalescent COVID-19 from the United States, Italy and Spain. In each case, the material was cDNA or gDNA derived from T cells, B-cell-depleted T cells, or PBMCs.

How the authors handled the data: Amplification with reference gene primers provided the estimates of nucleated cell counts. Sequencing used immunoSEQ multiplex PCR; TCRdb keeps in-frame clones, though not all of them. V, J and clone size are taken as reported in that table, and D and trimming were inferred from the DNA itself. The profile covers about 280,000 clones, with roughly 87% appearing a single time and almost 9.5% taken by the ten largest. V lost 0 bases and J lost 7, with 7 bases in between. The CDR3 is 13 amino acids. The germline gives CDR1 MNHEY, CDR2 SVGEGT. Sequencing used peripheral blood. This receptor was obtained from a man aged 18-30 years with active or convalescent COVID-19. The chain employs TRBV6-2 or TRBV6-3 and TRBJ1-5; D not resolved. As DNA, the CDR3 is TGTGCCAGCAGTTACTCTTCGGGGCAGCCCCAGCATTTT. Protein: CASSYSSGQPQHF.